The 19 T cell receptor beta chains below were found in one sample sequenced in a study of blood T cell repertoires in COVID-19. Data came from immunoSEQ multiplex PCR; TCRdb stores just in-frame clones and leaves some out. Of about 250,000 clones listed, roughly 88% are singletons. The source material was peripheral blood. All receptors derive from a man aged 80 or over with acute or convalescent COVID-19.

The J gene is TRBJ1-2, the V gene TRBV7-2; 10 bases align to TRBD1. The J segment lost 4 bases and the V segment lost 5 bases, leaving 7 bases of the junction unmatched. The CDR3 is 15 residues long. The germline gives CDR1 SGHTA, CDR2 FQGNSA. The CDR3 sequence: CASSPRQGAGYGYTF. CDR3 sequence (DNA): TGTGCCAGCAGCCCGCGACAGGGGGCGGGCTATGGCTACACCTTC.

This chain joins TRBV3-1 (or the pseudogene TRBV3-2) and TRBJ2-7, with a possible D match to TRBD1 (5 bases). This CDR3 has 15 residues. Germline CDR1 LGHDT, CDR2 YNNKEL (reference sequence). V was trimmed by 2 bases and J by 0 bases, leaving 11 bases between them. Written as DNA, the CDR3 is TGTGCCAGCAGCCAATATCAGGACACCTCCTACGAGCAGTACTTC. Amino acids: CASSQYQDTSYEQYF.

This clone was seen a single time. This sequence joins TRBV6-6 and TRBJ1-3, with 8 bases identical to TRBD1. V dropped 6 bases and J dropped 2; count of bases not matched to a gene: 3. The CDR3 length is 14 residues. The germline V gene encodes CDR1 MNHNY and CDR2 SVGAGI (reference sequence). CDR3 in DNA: TGTGCCAGCAGCTGGGACAGGACTGGAAACACCATATATTTT. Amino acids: CASSWDRTGNTIYF.

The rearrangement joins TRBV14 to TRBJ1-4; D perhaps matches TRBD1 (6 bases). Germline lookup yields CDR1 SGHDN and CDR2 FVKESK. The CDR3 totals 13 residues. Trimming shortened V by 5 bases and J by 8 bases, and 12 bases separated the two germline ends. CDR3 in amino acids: CASSTGNQEKLFF. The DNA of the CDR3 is TGTGCCAGCAGCACAGGGAACCAAGAAAAACTGTTTTTT.

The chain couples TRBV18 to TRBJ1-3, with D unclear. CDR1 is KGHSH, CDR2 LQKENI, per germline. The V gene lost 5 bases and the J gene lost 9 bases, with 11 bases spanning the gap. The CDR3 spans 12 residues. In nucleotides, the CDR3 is TGTGCCAGCTCATCCGGGGTGATCACCATATATTTT. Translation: CASSSGVITIYF.

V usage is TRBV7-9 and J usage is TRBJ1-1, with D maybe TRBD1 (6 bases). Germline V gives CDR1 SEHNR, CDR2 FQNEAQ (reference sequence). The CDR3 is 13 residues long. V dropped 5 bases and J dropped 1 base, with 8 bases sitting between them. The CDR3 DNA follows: TGTGCCAGCAGCGGACAGCAGAACACTGAAGCTTTCTTT. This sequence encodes CASSGQQNTEAFF. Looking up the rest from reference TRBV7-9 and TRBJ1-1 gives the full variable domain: DTGVSQNPRHKITKRGQNVTFRCDPISEHNRLYWYRQTLGQGPEFLTYFQNEAQLEKSRLLSDRFSAERPKGSFSTLEIQRTEQGDSAMYLCASSGQQNTEAFFGQGTRLTVV.

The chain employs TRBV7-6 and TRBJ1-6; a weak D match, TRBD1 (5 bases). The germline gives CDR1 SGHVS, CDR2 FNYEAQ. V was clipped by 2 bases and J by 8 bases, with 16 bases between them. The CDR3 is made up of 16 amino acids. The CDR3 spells CASSLRVSGDYSPLHF. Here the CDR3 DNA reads TGTGCCAGCAGCTTAAGAGTATCGGGGGATTATTCACCCCTCCACTTT.

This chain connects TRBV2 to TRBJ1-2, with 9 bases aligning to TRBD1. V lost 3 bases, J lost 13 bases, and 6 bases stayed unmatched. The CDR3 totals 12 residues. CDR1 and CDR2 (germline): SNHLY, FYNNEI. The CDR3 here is CASSERGQGCTF. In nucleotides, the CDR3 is TGTGCCAGCAGTGAGAGGGGACAGGGTTGCACCTTC. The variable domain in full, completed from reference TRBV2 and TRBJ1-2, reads EPEVTQTPSHQVTQMGQEVILRCVPISNHLYFYWYRQILGQKVEFLVSFYNNEISEKSEIFDDQFSVERPDGSNFTLKIRSTKLEDSAMYFCASSERGQGCTFGSGTRLTVV.

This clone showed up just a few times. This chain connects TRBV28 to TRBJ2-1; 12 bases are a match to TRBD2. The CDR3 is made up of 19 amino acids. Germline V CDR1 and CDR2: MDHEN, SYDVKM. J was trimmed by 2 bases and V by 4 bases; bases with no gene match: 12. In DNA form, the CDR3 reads TGTGCCAGCAGTTCTATTAGACTAGCGGGAGCCGGCCCCTACAATGAGCAGTTCTTC. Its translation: CASSSIRLAGAGPYNEQFF.

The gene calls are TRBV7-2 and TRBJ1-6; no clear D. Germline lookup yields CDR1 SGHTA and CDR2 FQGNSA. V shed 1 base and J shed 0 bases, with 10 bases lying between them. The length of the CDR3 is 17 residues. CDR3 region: CASSLGAGSSYNSPLHF. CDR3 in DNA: TGTGCCAGCAGCTTAGGGGCGGGAAGCTCCTATAATTCACCCCTCCACTTT.

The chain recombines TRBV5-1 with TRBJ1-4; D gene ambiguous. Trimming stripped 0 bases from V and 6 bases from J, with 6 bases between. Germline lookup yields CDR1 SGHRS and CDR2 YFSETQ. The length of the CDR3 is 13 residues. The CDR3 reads CASSLETHEKLFF. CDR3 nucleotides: TGCGCCAGCAGCTTGGAGACTCATGAAAAACTGTTTTTT.

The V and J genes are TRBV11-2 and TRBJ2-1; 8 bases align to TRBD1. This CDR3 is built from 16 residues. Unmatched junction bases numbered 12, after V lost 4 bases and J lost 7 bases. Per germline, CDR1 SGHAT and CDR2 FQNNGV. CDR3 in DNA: TGTGCCAGCAGCTCCTACCGGACAGGGAACGTAAATGAGCAGTTCTTC. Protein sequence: CASSSYRTGNVNEQFF.

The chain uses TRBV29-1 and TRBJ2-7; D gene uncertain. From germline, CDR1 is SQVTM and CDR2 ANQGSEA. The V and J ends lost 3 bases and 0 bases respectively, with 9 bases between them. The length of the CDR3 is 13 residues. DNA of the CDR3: TGCAGCGTTGAGCTACAGAGCTCCTACGAGCAGTACTTC. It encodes CSVELQSSYEQYF.

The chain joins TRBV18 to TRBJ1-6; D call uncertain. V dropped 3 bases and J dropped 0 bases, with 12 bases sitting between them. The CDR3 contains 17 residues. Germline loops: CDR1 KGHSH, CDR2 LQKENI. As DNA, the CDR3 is TGTGCCAGCTCACCGATACGACGGAGCTCCTATAATTCACCCCTCCACTTT. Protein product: CASSPIRRSSYNSPLHF.

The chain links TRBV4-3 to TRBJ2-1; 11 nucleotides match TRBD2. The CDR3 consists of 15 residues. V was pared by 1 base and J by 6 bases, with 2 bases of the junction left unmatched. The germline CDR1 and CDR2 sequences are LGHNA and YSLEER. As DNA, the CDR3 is TGCGCCAGCAGCCAAGGGGGACTAGCGGTCAATGAGCAGTTCTTC. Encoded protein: CASSQGGLAVNEQFF.

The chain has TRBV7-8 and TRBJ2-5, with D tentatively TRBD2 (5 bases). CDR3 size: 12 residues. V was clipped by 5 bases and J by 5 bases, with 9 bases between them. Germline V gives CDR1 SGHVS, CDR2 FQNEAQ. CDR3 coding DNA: TGTGCCAGCAGCCGTGGCGGGGAGACCCAGTACTTC. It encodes CASSRGGETQYF.

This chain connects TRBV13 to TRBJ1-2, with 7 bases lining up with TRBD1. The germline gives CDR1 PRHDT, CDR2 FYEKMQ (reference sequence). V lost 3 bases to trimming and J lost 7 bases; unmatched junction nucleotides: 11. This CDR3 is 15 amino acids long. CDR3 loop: CASSLEGNRGPGYTF. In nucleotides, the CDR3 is TGTGCCAGCAGCTTGGAGGGGAACAGGGGACCTGGCTACACCTTC.

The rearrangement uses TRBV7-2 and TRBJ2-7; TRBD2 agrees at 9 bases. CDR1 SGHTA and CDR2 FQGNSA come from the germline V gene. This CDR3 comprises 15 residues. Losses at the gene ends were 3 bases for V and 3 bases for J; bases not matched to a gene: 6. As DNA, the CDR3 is TGTGCCAGCAGCTTTAGGCGGGAGGGATTCTACGAGCAGTACTTC. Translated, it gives CASSFRREGFYEQYF.

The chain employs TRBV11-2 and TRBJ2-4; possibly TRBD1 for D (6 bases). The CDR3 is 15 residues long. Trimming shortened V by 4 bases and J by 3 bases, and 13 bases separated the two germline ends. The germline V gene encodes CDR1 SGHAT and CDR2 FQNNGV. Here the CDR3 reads CASSSQGFGKNIQYF. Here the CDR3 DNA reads TGTGCCAGCAGCTCACAGGGTTTTGGCAAAAACATTCAGTACTTC.